This T cell receptor beta chain derives from a study of shared clonotypes between healthy human individuals. Study observations and caveats: Naive subsets usually exceeded memory subsets in estimated richness.

The CDR3 covers 16 residues. The ends lost 4 bases at V and 8 bases at J; junction bases unmatched: 8. CDR1 is MGHRA and CDR2 is YSYEKL in the germline V gene. The protocol was immunoSEQ multiplex PCR, while the TCRdb copy is restricted to in-frame clones and leaves out a portion. The repertoire holds some 1,100,000 clones, with roughly 74% as singletons. Turning to this clone: Antigen unknown.

The clonotype comes from a man aged 18 to 30 in good health. Some clones in this sample may be carry-over from other donors' samples. The specimen sequenced was memory CD4+ T cells from PBMCs. Subset noted: CD45RA-negative fraction. The V gene is TRBV4-1, the J gene TRBJ2-1; 13 positions match TRBD2. The CDR3, as DNA: TGCGCCAGCAGCCCCGCGACTAGCGGGAGGTTCTATGAGCAGTTCTTC. Amino acids: CASSPATSGRFYEQFF.